This T cell receptor (beta chain) appears in the sequencing data of a study of T cell responses to AZD1222 COVID-19 vaccine. Study-level results: Nearly half of unique spike-specific TCRs reportedly avoided B.1.351 and B.1.1.7 mutated regions.

The analysis combined second doses at about 4 or about 12 weeks. TCRdb's table, derived via immunoSEQ multiplex PCR, lists solely in-frame clones and lacks some. The table includes about 94,000 clones, roughly 85% detected once. As to this clone: What it binds is unknown.

The sequencing used peripheral blood, collected 28 days after the second AZD1222 dose. This clonotype was sampled from an adult who received the AZD1222 COVID-19 vaccine.

CDR3 sequence reads: CAISESGQGPSYEQYF. CDR3 DNA sequence: TGTGCCATCAGTGAGTCTGGTCAGGGTCCCTCCTACGAGCAGTACTTC. The chain couples TRBV10-3 to TRBJ2-7; TRBD1 is a possible D gene (5 bases). Trimming stripped 0 bases from V and 0 bases from J, with 12 bases between. Germline assignment: CDR1 ENHRY and CDR2 SYGVKD. The CDR3 spans 16 residues.